This T cell receptor beta chain comes out of a study of technical replicates of blood from several donors. The assay was immunoSEQ multiplex PCR, and TCRdb's table has in-frame clones only and misses some. The sample has about 100,000 clones, nearly 97% seen once. The CDR3 sequence is 14 residues long. The V gene end was trimmed by 3 bases and the J gene end by 0 bases; junction bases not matched to a gene: 0. Germline assignment: CDR1 MNHNS and CDR2 SASEGT. The sequencing input was T cells isolated from PBMCs. V and J are TRBV6-1 and TRBJ1-1; 8 bases agree with TRBD1. The source of this sequence is a human donor in good health. CDR3 DNA sequence: TGTGCCAGCAGTGACAGGGGGCTGAACACTGAAGCTTTCTTT. Translation gives CASSDRGLNTEAFF.